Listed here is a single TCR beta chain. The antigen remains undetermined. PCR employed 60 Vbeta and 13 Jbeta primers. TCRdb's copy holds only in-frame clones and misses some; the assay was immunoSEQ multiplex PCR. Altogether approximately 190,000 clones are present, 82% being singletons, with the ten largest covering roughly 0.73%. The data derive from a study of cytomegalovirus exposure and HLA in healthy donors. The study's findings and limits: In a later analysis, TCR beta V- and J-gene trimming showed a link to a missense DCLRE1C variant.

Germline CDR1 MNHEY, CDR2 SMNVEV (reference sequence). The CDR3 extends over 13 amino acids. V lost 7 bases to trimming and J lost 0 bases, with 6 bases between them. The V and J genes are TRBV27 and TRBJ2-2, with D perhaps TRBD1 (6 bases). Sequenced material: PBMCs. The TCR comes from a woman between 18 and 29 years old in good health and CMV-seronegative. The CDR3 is CASKGANTGELFF. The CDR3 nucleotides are TGTGCCAGCAAGGGGGCGAACACCGGGGAGCTGTTTTTT.